What follows describes a single T cell receptor (beta chain). This sample is part of a study of blood T cells in healthy people across ages. The V gene's germline CDR1 is KGHSH and CDR2 LQKENI. CDR3 length: 17 amino acids. The V and J ends lost 0 bases and 1 base respectively, with 13 bases between them. A J-beta primer mix and a sample-barcoded 5' primer were used in a second PCR of about 6 to 12 cycles. TCRdb re-called the 5' RACE reads with MiXCR, one entry per CDR3 protein. The data show around 940,000 distinct CDR3 sequences, roughly half seen once. This TCR was recovered from a woman aged 60-70 years in good health. Material for sequencing was blood. V gene TRBV18 combines with J gene TRBJ2-1, with D perhaps TRBD1 (6 bases). CDR3: CASSPPSWTESYNEQFF. The CDR3 coding sequence is TGTGCCAGCTCACCACCTTCCTGGACAGAGTCCTACAATGAGCAGTTCTTC. Based on the CDR3 plus reference TRBV18 and TRBJ2-1, the full variable domain is NAGVMQNPRHLVRRRGQEARLRCSPMKGHSHVYWYRQLPEEGLKFMVYLQKENIIDESGMPKERFSAEFPKEGPSILRIQQVVRGDSAAYFCASSPPSWTESYNEQFFGPGTRLTVL.